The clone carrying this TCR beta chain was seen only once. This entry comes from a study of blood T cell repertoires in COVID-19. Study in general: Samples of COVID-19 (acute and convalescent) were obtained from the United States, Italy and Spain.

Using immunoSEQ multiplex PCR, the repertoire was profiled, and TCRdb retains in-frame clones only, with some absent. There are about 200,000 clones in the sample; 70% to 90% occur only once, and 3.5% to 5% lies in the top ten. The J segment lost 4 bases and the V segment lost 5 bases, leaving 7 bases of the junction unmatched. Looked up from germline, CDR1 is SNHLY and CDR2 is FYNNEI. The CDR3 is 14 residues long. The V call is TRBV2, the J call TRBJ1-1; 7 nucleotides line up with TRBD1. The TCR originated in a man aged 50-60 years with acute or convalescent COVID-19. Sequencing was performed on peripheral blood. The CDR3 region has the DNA TGTGCCAGCAGTCGGACAGGACGCACCACTGAAGCTTTCTTT. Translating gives CASSRTGRTTEAFF.